This passage covers 14 T cell receptor beta chains from one sample sequenced in a study of OX40 agonist ivuxolimab in advanced cancers. Sequenced by immunoSEQ multiplex PCR; TCRdb stores in-frame clones only, minus some. This table holds around 46,000 clones, 80% to 90% found once. This sample comprised CD4+ or CD8+ T cells sorted from blood, obtained in a trial of the OX40 agonist ivuxolimab. The receptors come from an adult with an advanced solid tumor such as melanoma, head and neck, liver or kidney cancer.

The rearrangement links TRBV28 to TRBJ1-2, with D unresolved. The CDR3 runs to 12 residues. V was shortened by 6 bases and J by 5 bases, with 10 bases between the two germline ends. Germline V lookup: CDR1 MDHEN, CDR2 SYDVKM. CDR3 bases: TGTGCCAGCAGCCTTTTTCTGTATGGCTACACCTTC. Translation gives CASSLFLYGYTF.

A single count supports this clone. The gene calls are TRBV11-2 and TRBJ2-7; 9 bases agree with TRBD2. Germline V gene data show CDR1 as SGHAT and CDR2 as FQNNGV. The CDR3 sequence is 15 residues long. The junction had 3 bases not matched to a gene; V was cut back by 1 base and J by 2 bases. The CDR3 DNA is TGTGCCAGCAGCTTAGGAGTAGCGGGAGCCTACGAGCAGTACTTC. This codes for CASSLGVAGAYEQYF.

The chain joins TRBV11-2 to TRBJ2-1, with D possibly being TRBD1 (6 bases). There are 12 residues in the CDR3. Per the germline V gene, CDR1 is SGHAT and CDR2 is FQNNGV. V lost 6 bases to trimming and J lost 7 bases, with 10 bases between them. CDR3 DNA sequence: TGTGCCAGCAGGCTGACAGGTAATGAGCAGTTCTTC. As protein: CASRLTGNEQFF.

The CDR3 reads CASSLGWEGYGYTF. CDR3 bases: TGTGCCAGCAGCTTAGGGTGGGAGGGCTATGGCTACACCTTC. The J gene is TRBJ1-2, the V gene TRBV7-8; D gene uncertain. The CDR3 runs to 14 residues. Trimming pared 1 base from V and 4 bases from J, leaving 10 bases between. Germline V gene data show CDR1 as SGHVS and CDR2 as FQNEAQ.

In DNA form, the CDR3 reads TGTGCCATCAGTGAGTCGGGGACTAGCGCAGCCGAGCAGTACTTC. Translated: CAISESGTSAAEQYF. V gene TRBV10-3 combines with J gene TRBJ2-7; TRBD2 aligns across 10 bases. Unmatched junction bases numbered 5, after V lost 0 bases and J lost 6 bases. This CDR3 spans 15 amino acids. CDR1 and CDR2 from the germline V gene are ENHRY and SYGVKD.

This rearrangement joins TRBV27 to TRBJ2-7, with 7 bases identical to TRBD2. Trimming cost V 5 bases and J 3 bases; bases outside gene matches: 19. The germline gives CDR1 MNHEY, CDR2 SMNVEV (reference sequence). The CDR3 is 18 residues long. The DNA of the CDR3 is TGTGCCAGCAGTCGAGAAGCAGGGAGCGGGACCGCGTTCTACGAGCAGTACTTC. Translation gives CASSREAGSGTAFYEQYF.

The genes are TRBV27 and TRBJ1-1; D is possibly TRBD1 (5 bases). CDR3 length: 13 amino acids. Germline V lookup: CDR1 MNHEY, CDR2 SMNVEV (reference sequence). V dropped 6 bases and J dropped 1 base, with 9 bases sitting between them. CDR3 residues: CASSWDGNTEAFF. DNA for the CDR3: TGTGCCAGCAGCTGGGACGGGAACACTGAAGCTTTCTTT.

The genes are TRBV5-4 and TRBJ2-7; 9 nucleotides line up with TRBD1. The ends lost 5 bases at V and 7 bases at J; junction bases unmatched: 10. There are 14 residues in the CDR3. The germline CDR1 and CDR2 sequences are SGHNT and YYREEE (reference sequence). Here the CDR3 DNA reads TGTGCCAGCAGTCTCCAGGACAGGGGCGGTGAGCAGTACTTC. Translating gives CASSLQDRGGEQYF.

The rearrangement links TRBV19 to TRBJ2-1; TRBD2 matches 11 bases. V gave up 4 bases and J gave up 1 base; unmatched junction bases: 9. Germline loops: CDR1 LNHDA, CDR2 SQIVND (reference sequence). The length of the CDR3 is 18 residues. CDR3 sequence: CASSTLAGVDWSYNEQFF. The CDR3 bases are TGTGCCAGTAGTACACTAGCGGGGGTTGATTGGTCCTACAATGAGCAGTTCTTC.

The gene calls are TRBV11-2 and TRBJ1-1; no clear D gene. Trimming stripped 4 bases from V and 5 bases from J, with 17 bases between. This CDR3 region has 15 residues. Germline values: CDR1 SGHAT, CDR2 FQNNGV. The CDR3 spells CASSSTEGIRTEAFF. The CDR3 nucleotides read TGTGCCAGCAGCTCCACCGAGGGCATCAGGACTGAAGCTTTCTTT. The entire variable domain, with the rest obtained from reference TRBV11-2 and TRBJ1-1, is as follows: EAGVAQSPRYKIIEKRQSVAFWCNPISGHATLYWYQQILGQGPKLLIQFQNNGVVDDSQLPKDRFSAERLKGVDSTLKIQPAKLEDSAVYLCASSSTEGIRTEAFFGQGTRLTVV.

The chain employs TRBV7-9 and TRBJ2-5; maybe TRBD2 (6 bases). V was shortened by 1 base and J by 5 bases, with 14 bases between the two germline ends. The CDR3 extends over 15 amino acids. Germline V gene data show CDR1 as SEHNR and CDR2 as FQNEAQ (reference sequence). The CDR3 sequence: CASSLGSWRAETQYF. The CDR3 region has the DNA TGTGCCAGCAGCTTAGGGAGTTGGAGGGCGGAGACCCAGTACTTC. The complete variable domain, with remaining parts taken from reference TRBV7-9 and TRBJ2-5, reads DTGVSQNPRHKITKRGQNVTFRCDPISEHNRLYWYRQTLGQGPEFLTYFQNEAQLEKSRLLSDRFSAERPKGSFSTLEIQRTEQGDSAMYLCASSLGSWRAETQYFGPGTRLLVL.

The chain uses TRBV6-5 and TRBJ2-1; TRBD2 is a possible D gene (5 bases). Germline values: CDR1 MNHEY, CDR2 SVGAGI. V dropped 8 bases and J dropped 6 bases, with 14 bases sitting between them. The CDR3 is made up of 13 amino acids. The CDR3 bases are TGTGCCAGCGGAAGCGTGGCGGGCAATGAGCAGTTCTTC. Encoded protein: CASGSVAGNEQFF.

This clone was counted a few times. V gene TRBV4-2 combines with J gene TRBJ1-6; D unresolved. The length of the CDR3 is 14 residues. Deletions cut 4 bases from V and 7 bases from J, with 11 bases between. Germline V lookup: CDR1 LGHNA, CDR2 YNFKEQ. CDR3 region: CASSREDGNSPLHF. CDR3 DNA sequence: TGTGCCAGCAGCCGGGAGGACGGGAATTCACCCCTCCACTTT.

The chain is built from TRBV29-1 and TRBJ1-5, with D maybe TRBD1 (5 bases). The CDR3 contains 13 residues. The V end was cut by 5 bases, the J end by 3 bases, with 11 bases between. Germline assignment: CDR1 SQVTM and CDR2 ANQGSEA. CDR3 DNA: TGCAGCGTTCAAGGGGACCTCAATCAGCCCCAGCATTTT. Translation gives CSVQGDLNQPQHF. Full variable domain (rest looked up from reference TRBV29-1 and TRBJ1-5): SAVISQKPSRDICQRGTSLTIQCQVDSQVTMMFWYRQQPGQSLTLIATANQGSEATYESGFVIDKFPISRPNLTFSTLTVSNMSPEDSSIYLCSVQGDLNQPQHFGDGTRLSIL.